This T cell receptor (beta chain) is drawn from a study of blood T cell repertoires in COVID-19. As for the study in general: COVID-19 samples from acute and convalescent phases originated in the United States, Italy and Spain. T cells, B-cell-depleted T cells, or PBMCs supplied cDNA or gDNA.

Sequencing used immunoSEQ multiplex PCR; TCRdb keeps in-frame clones, though not all of them. The repertoire includes 290,000 or so clones, approximately 89% of them detected once, and 2% to 2.5% sits in the top ten. It was during active infection that Seattle patients were enrolled and then longitudinally followed. This clone was seen more than once but under ten times. The receptor was derived from a woman in her 30s with COVID-19, enrolled during active disease. Input material: peripheral blood.

This CDR3 is CASSSETSGPRGTGELFF. CDR3 in DNA: TGCGCCAGCAGCTCCGAGACTAGCGGGCCGAGAGGCACCGGGGAGCTGTTTTTT. This chain joins TRBV5-1 and TRBJ2-2; the match to TRBD2 covers 10 bases. This CDR3 contains 18 residues. The V segment lost 3 bases and the J segment 4 bases; nucleotides outside the gene matches: 12. Germline loops: CDR1 SGHRS, CDR2 YFSETQ.